This T cell receptor (beta chain) appears in the sequencing data of a study of cytomegalovirus exposure and HLA in healthy donors. The CDR3 extends over 15 amino acids. CDR1 and CDR2 (germline): MDHEN, SYDVKM. The junction had 5 bases not matched to a gene; V was cut back by 5 bases and J by 7 bases. It was with 60 Vbeta and 13 Jbeta primers that the PCR ran. Assay used: immunoSEQ multiplex PCR; TCRdb lists only in-frame clones, some missing. The sample data list 90,000 to 120,000 clones. What was sequenced was PBMCs. The receptor's source is a man in his fifties or sixties in good health and CMV-seronegative. The chain carries TRBV28 and TRBJ2-1; 13 bases are a match to TRBD2. The CDR3 nucleotides are TGTGCCAGCAGTACACCGGGACTAGCGGGAAATGAGCAGTTCTTC. Its translation: CASSTPGLAGNEQFF.